This entry lists 8 T cell receptor beta chains sequenced from one sample in a study of naive and memory T cell subsets. The beta constant-region primer was an equimolar mix of two oligonucleotides covering TRBC1 and TRBC2. Ligated cDNA was amplified by four rounds of PCR with nested alpha and beta constant-region primers and SP2. TCRdb called the UMI-ligation and nested PCR reads again in MiXCR, with one record for every CDR3 protein. The profile shows about 120,000 distinct CDR3 sequences, 36% of them singletons. Material for sequencing was central memory CD4+ T cells from blood. These receptors were obtained from a human donor in good health.

In nucleotides, the CDR3 is TGTGCCGGAGGGGGAGGCGGCAATCAGCCCCAGCATTTT. Translating gives CAGGGGGNQPQHF. This sequence joins TRBV6-1 and TRBJ1-5; the D gene is possibly TRBD1 (6 bases). Trimming pared 11 bases from V and 2 bases from J, leaving 13 bases between. CDR3 size: 13 residues. Germline values: CDR1 MNHNS, CDR2 SASEGT.

V and J are TRBV28 and TRBJ2-7; either TRBD1 or TRBD2 may fit D (6 bases each). Germline V lookup: CDR1 MDHEN, CDR2 SYDVKM. V lost 2 bases to trimming and J lost 5 bases, with 19 bases between them. The CDR3 is 16 amino acids. The CDR3 sequence is CASSLHSGASGHEQYF. For the CDR3, the DNA is TGTGCCAGCAGTTTACATTCGGGGGCGAGCGGCCACGAGCAGTACTTC.

This clonotype turned up a few times. This chain joins TRBV20-1 and TRBJ1-2; D perhaps matches TRBD1 (6 bases). With 0 bases removed from V and 4 bases from J, the gap between germline ends came to 21 bases. This CDR3 spans 17 amino acids. In germline, CDR1 is DFQATT, CDR2 SNEGSKA (reference sequence). The CDR3 reads CSARDARRRGFSYGYTF. CDR3 bases: TGCAGTGCTAGAGATGCAAGGAGAAGGGGGTTCAGCTATGGCTACACCTTC.

This clonotype has at least ten counts. The rearrangement links TRBV7-2 to TRBJ2-5; no clear D. The V end lost 3 bases, the J end lost 2 bases, and 13 bases lay between the germline ends. Germline CDR1 is SGHTA and CDR2 is FQGNSA. This CDR3 spans 15 amino acids. CDR3 bases: TGTGCCAGCAGCTTTGGCGGAAGGCTTCAAGAGACCCAGTACTTC. This codes for CASSFGGRLQETQYF.

The chain joins TRBV7-2 to TRBJ1-5; D unresolved. CDR1 SGHTA and CDR2 FQGNSA come from the germline V gene. Trimming removed 3 bases from V and 5 bases from J, with 5 bases in between. This CDR3 is built from 12 residues. CDR3 residues: CASSLDHQPQHF. DNA for the CDR3: TGTGCCAGCAGCTTGGATCATCAGCCCCAGCATTTT.

This clonotype was counted a few times. The chain uses TRBV5-5 and TRBJ2-5, with 8 bases that match TRBD1. V gave up 3 bases and J gave up 1 base; unmatched junction bases: 8. Looked up from germline, CDR1 is SGHKS and CDR2 is YYEKEE (reference sequence). The CDR3 is made up of 16 amino acids. CDR3 in amino acids: CASSSYQGQGQETQYF. The CDR3 nucleotides read TGTGCCAGCAGCTCTTACCAAGGACAGGGCCAAGAGACCCAGTACTTC.

By sample fraction, this clonotype is medium-sized (0.01 to 0.1%). The V gene is TRBV4-2, the J gene TRBJ2-3, with unresolved D. Trimming left V 4 bases short and J 2 bases short, with 10 bases between. The CDR3 covers 14 residues. Germline values: CDR1 LGHNA, CDR2 YNFKEQ. The CDR3 here is CASSPDRATDTQYF. The CDR3 region has the DNA TGTGCCAGCAGCCCAGATAGGGCCACAGATACGCAGTATTTT.

On this clonotype itself: At one of its ends the junction is not consistent with the germline gene, which may arise from a read error. The chain combines TRBV30 with TRBJ2-1; 13 bases are a match to TRBD2. This CDR3 is built from 14 residues. Germline-derived CDR1 and CDR2 are GTSNPN and SVGIG (reference sequence). The CDR3 protein is CAWSAGLAGVKVVF. CDR3 bases: TGTGCCTGGAGTGCAGGACTAGCGGGAGTTAAAGTGGTCTTC.